This T cell receptor (beta chain) was retrieved from a study of T-cell reconstitution after alpha-beta-depleted transplantation in children. As concerns this clonotype: Its antigen is still unknown.

Whole-study findings and limits: Several hundred expanded graft clones reportedly gave rise to the alpha-beta T cells present about two months after transplant. High day-60 TCRbeta diversity in some patients came from surviving recipient T cells and thymic progenitors. Fresh T-cell production supplied most of the T-cell counts and diversity seen one year after transplant.

A TCRbeta library incorporating unique molecular identifiers was prepared. TCRdb passed the PCR reads through MiXCR, listing each CDR3 protein once. The table lists about 300,000 distinct CDR3 sequences, 7.5% to 9% of them singletons. There are 13 residues in the CDR3. CDR1 SNHLY and CDR2 FYNNEI come from the germline V gene. V was pared by 8 bases and J by 4 bases, with 4 bases of the junction left unmatched. The sequence was obtained from a female patient under 10 years old who had a stem cell transplant for Fanconi anemia, so the T cells may come from the graft donor. The chain couples TRBV2 to TRBJ2-2, with 7 bases identical to TRBD2. Sample: peripheral blood, taken 360 days after TCRalphabeta/CD19-depleted stem cell transplant. The CDR3 nucleotides are TGTGCCAGCTCGCGGGGGTCCACCGGGGAGCTGTTTTTT. Translation: CASSRGSTGELFF. The complete variable domain, with remaining parts taken from reference TRBV2 and TRBJ2-2, reads EPEVTQTPSHQVTQMGQEVILRCVPISNHLYFYWYRQILGQKVEFLVSFYNNEISEKSEIFDDQFSVERPDGSNFTLKIRSTKLEDSAMYFCASSRGSTGELFFGEGSRLTVL.